These 26 T cell receptor beta chains share one sample of origin, sequenced in a study of CD8+ T cells in alopecia areata. Extraction of RNA preceded its reverse transcription into cDNA, which served as the sequencing template. Sequencing was performed with immunoSEQ multiplex PCR; in TCRdb, only in-frame clones are kept and a portion is missing. Of around 190,000 clones detected, approximately 67% appear once; the ten largest clones hold approximately 1.3%. Treatment here: oral pan-JAK inhibitor, 5-10 mg twice daily. The source material was CD4+ T cells sorted from blood, sampled around week 50, from a patient treated with tofacitinib. These receptors were taken from a human donor with alopecia areata.

The chain joins TRBV5-1 to TRBJ1-6; a possible D gene is TRBD1 (5 bases). The V end was cut by 0 bases, the J end by 8 bases, with 15 bases between. The CDR3 covers 16 residues. Per germline, CDR1 SGHRS and CDR2 YFSETQ. CDR3 amino acids: CASSLGYPSRDSPLHF. The CDR3, as DNA: TGCGCCAGCAGCTTGGGCTACCCATCCAGGGATTCACCCCTCCACTTT. The variable domain in full, with the rest retrieved from reference TRBV5-1 and TRBJ1-6, is KAGVTQTPRYLIKTRGQQVTLSCSPISGHRSVSWYQQTPGQGLQFLFEYFSETQRNKGNFPGRFSGRQFSNSRSEMNVSTLELGDSALYLCASSLGYPSRDSPLHFGNGTRLTVT.

This clone was seen once. V and J are TRBV29-1 and TRBJ2-7, with 8 bases fitting TRBD1. The ends lost 3 bases at V and 5 bases at J; junction bases unmatched: 3. The CDR3 is made up of 12 amino acids. The germline V gene has CDR1 SQVTM and CDR2 ANQGSEA. DNA for the CDR3: TGCAGCGTTGAGACAGGGGTAGACGAGCAGTACTTC. Translated, it gives CSVETGVDEQYF.

CDR3 DNA sequence: TGTGCCTGGGATACATATGGCTACACCTTC. Translated, it gives CAWDTYGYTF. J is TRBJ1-2 and V is TRBV2; no clear D. V was cut by 11 bases and J by 5 bases, with 9 bases left in between. CDR1 is SNHLY, CDR2 FYNNEI, per germline. CDR3 length: 10 residues.

Concerning this clone itself: The same CDR3 is also encoded by other DNA sequences in this sample. The rearrangement links TRBV7-9 to TRBJ2-3, with TRBD2 as a possible D gene (6 bases). This CDR3 has 12 residues. The ends were cut back, 1 base at V and 9 bases at J, with 8 bases in the middle. The germline V gene encodes CDR1 SEHNR and CDR2 FQNEAQ (reference sequence). CDR3 residues: CASSLDAGTQYF. Here the CDR3 DNA reads TGTGCCAGCAGCTTAGACGCGGGAACGCAGTATTTT.

The rearrangement joins TRBV5-6 to TRBJ1-6; D call uncertain. Germline CDR1 reads SGHDT; CDR2 reads YYEEEE. The CDR3 is made up of 16 amino acids. Trimming took 2 bases from V and 5 from J, leaving 14 bases between them. The CDR3 DNA is TGTGCCAGCAGCTTAGGAGTTATAGGACATAATTCACCCCTCCACTTT. Protein sequence: CASSLGVIGHNSPLHF.

This sequence joins TRBV29-1 and TRBJ1-1; D might be TRBD1 (5 bases). Trimming pared 7 bases from V and 11 bases from J, leaving 17 bases between. Looked up from germline, CDR1 is SQVTM and CDR2 is ANQGSEA. The CDR3 is made up of 11 amino acids. Written as DNA, the CDR3 is TGCAGCGCCGACCGGGGGGGAGCGGCTTTCTTT. Protein: CSADRGGAAFF.

This clone was observed a handful of times. This rearrangement joins TRBV19 to TRBJ2-5; 8 nucleotides line up with TRBD1. Trimming took 5 bases from V and 1 from J; bases not matched to a gene: 6. CDR3 size: 15 residues. The germline V gene has CDR1 LNHDA and CDR2 SQIVND (reference sequence). CDR3 DNA sequence: TGTGCCAGTAGTCGACAGGGGCTGTCCCAAGAGACCCAGTACTTC. Its translation: CASSRQGLSQETQYF.

The CDR3 region is CSTHGEYGYTF. DNA for the CDR3: TGCAGCACCCATGGGGAATATGGCTACACCTTC. The V gene is TRBV29-1, the J gene TRBJ1-2; no firm D call. This CDR3 contains 11 residues. CDR1 and CDR2 (germline): SQVTM, ANQGSEA. Trimming removed 8 bases from V and 5 bases from J, with 12 bases in between.

This clone was picked up a small number of times. V is TRBV19 and J is TRBJ2-7; TRBD2 matches 8 bases. The V gene end was trimmed by 3 bases and the J gene end by 6 bases; junction bases not matched to a gene: 10. This CDR3 region has 15 residues. Germline CDR1 is LNHDA and CDR2 is SQIVND (reference sequence). CDR3: CASSMRRREVPEQYF. CDR3 DNA sequence: TGTGCCAGTAGTATGAGGAGGCGGGAGGTCCCCGAGCAGTACTTC.

In this sample, this clone turned up a few times. This sequence joins TRBV5-4 and TRBJ2-7; 7 nucleotides match TRBD1. Germline V gene lookup returns CDR1 SGHNT and CDR2 YYREEE (reference sequence). With V trimmed by 3 bases and J by 0 bases, 6 bases remained unmatched. This CDR3 contains 15 residues. The DNA for the CDR3 is TGTGCCAGCAGCTCGGGACAGAGAAGCTCCTACGAGCAGTACTTC. Translated: CASSSGQRSSYEQYF.

The V call is TRBV29-1, the J call TRBJ1-2, with no clear D. V was pared by 0 bases and J by 8 bases, with 4 bases between. The CDR3 runs 10 residues. The germline V gene encodes CDR1 SQVTM and CDR2 ANQGSEA. The CDR3 is CSVEDNGYTF. The CDR3, as DNA: TGCAGCGTTGAAGATAACGGCTACACCTTC.

This clone was observed a few times. The J gene is TRBJ2-7, the V gene TRBV2; TRBD2 matches 8 bases. Germline-derived CDR1 and CDR2 are SNHLY and FYNNEI. V dropped 7 bases and J dropped 2; count of bases not matched to a gene: 10. CDR3 length equals 15 residues. CDR3 bases: TGTGCCAGCACCCCGCGGGGGGTCGGGGCCTACGAGCAGTACTTC. Encoded protein: CASTPRGVGAYEQYF. Variable domain in full (rest from reference TRBV2 and TRBJ2-7): EPEVTQTPSHQVTQMGQEVILRCVPISNHLYFYWYRQILGQKVEFLVSFYNNEISEKSEIFDDQFSVERPDGSNFTLKIRSTKLEDSAMYFCASTPRGVGAYEQYFGPGTRLTVT.

This chain links TRBV27 with TRBJ2-1; TRBD1 matches 9 bases. The germline V gene has CDR1 MNHEY and CDR2 SMNVEV (reference sequence). V trimming: 6 bases; J trimming: 4 bases; junction bases outside the gene matches: 7. The CDR3 extends over 15 amino acids. The CDR3 nucleotides read TGTGCCAGCAGAACGACAGGGGGACCATACAATGAGCAGTTCTTC. Its translation: CASRTTGGPYNEQFF.

V is TRBV4-1 and J is TRBJ1-2; D is ambiguous. V gave up 3 bases and J gave up 4 bases, with 9 bases separating them. This CDR3 contains 13 residues. Germline CDR1 is MGHRA and CDR2 is YSYEKL. This CDR3 is CASSHDRSYGYTF. CDR3 bases: TGCGCCAGCAGCCACGACCGATCCTATGGCTACACCTTC.

This clone turned up a few times. J is TRBJ1-5 and V is TRBV30; a possible D gene is TRBD1 (5 bases). CDR3 length equals 15 residues. V was clipped by 6 bases and J by 2 bases, with 17 bases between them. Germline loops: CDR1 GTSNPN, CDR2 SVGIG (reference sequence). The CDR3 sequence is CACTKGGGGNQPQHF. The CDR3 DNA follows: TGTGCCTGCACCAAAGGTGGGGGTGGCAATCAGCCCCAGCATTTT.

This clone has only one observation. The sample carries other DNA sequences with the same CDR3. The chain combines TRBV30 with TRBJ2-3; possibly TRBD1 or TRBD2 for D (5 bases each). The CDR3 has 14 amino acids. V was clipped by 3 bases and J by 6 bases, with 16 bases between them. Germline V gene sequence: CDR1 GTSNPN, CDR2 SVGIG (reference sequence). The DNA of the CDR3 is TGTGCCTGGAGCGTACAACTAGGGGCGGATACGCAGTATTTT. Translating gives CAWSVQLGADTQYF. Full variable domain (missing parts from reference TRBV30 and TRBJ2-3): SQTIHQWPATLVQPVGSPLSLECTVEGTSNPNLYWYRQAAGRGLQLLFYSVGIGQISSEVPQNLSASRPQDRQFILSSKKLLLSDSGFYLCAWSVQLGADTQYFGPGTRLTVL.

The chain couples TRBV9 to TRBJ2-7; 11 bases are shared with TRBD1. Germline CDR1 and CDR2: SGDLS and YYNGEE. The CDR3 is 15 amino acids. The V segment lost 0 bases and the J segment 6 bases; nucleotides outside the gene matches: 5. Written as DNA, the CDR3 is TGTGCCAGCAGCGTAGGTTCGGACAGGGGGCGCGAGCAGTACTTC. Amino acids: CASSVGSDRGREQYF. The full variable domain, completed using reference TRBV9 and TRBJ2-7, is DSGVTQTPKHLITATGQRVTLRCSPRSGDLSVYWYQQSLDQGLQFLIQYYNGEERAKGNILERFSAQQFPDLHSELNLSSLELGDSALYFCASSVGSDRGREQYFGPGTRLTVT.

There are a few counts of this clone. This chain joins TRBV4-3 and TRBJ1-2; D perhaps matches TRBD1 (6 bases). The V and J ends lost 0 bases and 1 base respectively, with 15 bases between them. Germline values: CDR1 LGHNA, CDR2 YSLEER. The CDR3 totals 17 residues. The CDR3 coding sequence is TGCGCCAGCAGCCAAGATTCAGGGGCAGGCAATAACTATGGCTACACCTTC. It translates to CASSQDSGAGNNYGYTF.

The chain is built from TRBV5-1 and TRBJ2-6; D gene uncertain. The CDR3 covers 14 residues. Germline V lookup: CDR1 SGHRS, CDR2 YFSETQ. Trimming took 3 bases from V and 1 from J, leaving 5 bases between them. CDR3 nucleotide sequence: TGCGCCAGCAGCTCAACTTCTGGGGCCAACGTCCTGACTTTC. Protein: CASSSTSGANVLTF.

The chain employs TRBV12-5 and TRBJ2-5, with D tentatively TRBD2 (6 bases). The V gene's germline CDR1 is LGHNT and CDR2 FRNRAP. There are 13 residues in the CDR3. V was pared by 7 bases and J by 5 bases, with 14 bases between. The CDR3 DNA follows: TGTGCTAGTGCCCTGTCTGGGGGGGAGACCCAGTACTTC. Its translation: CASALSGGETQYF.

This clone was counted between two and nine times. The chain is built from TRBV19 and TRBJ1-1; D gene ambiguous. Between the trimmed V and J ends, which lost 9 bases and 1 base, there was a span of 15 bases. CDR1 is LNHDA, CDR2 SQIVND, per germline (reference sequence). The CDR3 has 14 residues. In nucleotides, the CDR3 is TGTGCCAGCCGGGTGAATTTGAAGAACACTGAAGCTTTCTTT. Protein sequence: CASRVNLKNTEAFF.

The rearrangement links TRBV19 to TRBJ1-1; D ambiguous. CDR3 length: 14 residues. With 3 bases removed from V and 0 bases from J, the gap between germline ends came to 8 bases. The germline CDR1 and CDR2 sequences are LNHDA and SQIVND (reference sequence). CDR3 in DNA: TGTGCCAGTAGTATGAACAGCATGAACACTGAAGCTTTCTTT. Its protein is CASSMNSMNTEAFF. The complete variable domain, with remaining parts taken from reference TRBV19 and TRBJ1-1, reads DGGITQSPKYLFRKEGQNVTLSCEQNLNHDAMYWYRQDPGQGLRLIYYSQIVNDFQKGDIAEGYSVSREKKESFPLTVTSAQKNPTAFYLCASSMNSMNTEAFFGQGTRLTVV.

With respect to this clone: Other DNA sequences of this sample code for an identical CDR3. The gene calls are TRBV20-1 and TRBJ1-2; D remains unclear. With 0 bases removed from V and 6 bases from J, the gap between germline ends came to 5 bases. The CDR3 is made up of 11 amino acids. CDR1 is DFQATT, CDR2 SNEGSKA, per germline (reference sequence). The CDR3 reads CSARDRDGYTF. The CDR3 bases are TGCAGTGCTAGAGATCGAGATGGCTACACCTTC.

The chain combines TRBV10-2 with TRBJ1-5; 11 bases match TRBD1. This CDR3 spans 15 amino acids. CDR1 and CDR2 (germline): WSHSY, SAAADI. Germline trimming cut 5 bases from V and 5 bases from J; bases unmatched to any gene: 5. CDR3 DNA sequence: TGCGCCAGCAGTTGGACAGGGGGCGATGATCAGCCCCAGCATTTT. Protein sequence: CASSWTGGDDQPQHF.

The J gene is TRBJ2-7, the V gene TRBV25-1, with 8 nucleotides matching TRBD1. V shed 8 bases and J 2 bases; nucleotides not matched to a gene: 8. This CDR3 comprises 14 residues. The germline CDR1 and CDR2 sequences are MGHDK and SYGVNS. The CDR3 bases are TGTGCCAGCCGAAGTACAGGGGGTGCCTACGAGCAGTACTTC. This translates into CASRSTGGAYEQYF.

This sequence joins TRBV7-9 and TRBJ2-7; 9 nucleotides match TRBD1. Germline lookup yields CDR1 SEHNR and CDR2 FQNEAQ (reference sequence). Trimming removed 1 base from V and 7 bases from J; junction bases left unmatched: 8. The CDR3 is 15 amino acids. The CDR3 loop reads CASSLGGQGMKEQYF. The CDR3 DNA is TGTGCCAGCAGCTTAGGTGGACAGGGGATGAAAGAGCAGTACTTC.